A selection of T cell receptor beta chains follows, all from one sample in a study of PD-L1 blockade in urothelial cancer. Using immunoSEQ multiplex PCR, the repertoire was profiled, and TCRdb retains in-frame clones only, with some absent. The data contain tens of thousands of clones, approximately 85% of them singletons. Material: PBMCs, obtained around atezolizumab (anti-PD-L1) treatment. The receptors were gathered from a man aged 45-65 years with urothelial cancer. Both conserved end residues are part of each CDR3. Fields, in order: clone size, D gene, V gene, J gene, CDR3 DNA, CDR3 protein. A D gene is named only where the DNA matches it firmly. Expanded clones are given a class, and other clones once, few, many or no size at all.

.	.	TRBV7-2	TRBJ2-1	TGTGCCAGCAGCTCCTGGAGAAAGGATTACAATGAGCAGTTCTTC	CASSSWRKDYNEQFF
.	TRBD2	TRBV10-3	TRBJ2-7	TGTGCCATCAGTGAGGGGACTACCCATTACGAGCAGTACTTC	CAISEGTTHYEQYF
.	.	TRBV6-1	TRBJ1-2	TGTGCCAGCAGTGAAGCGTATCAGGGCTACACCTTC	CASSEAYQGYTF
few	TRBD1	TRBV29-1	TRBJ2-7	TGCAGCGCCGGACAGGGGGTTGTTCCCTACGAGCAGTACTTC	CSAGQGVVPYEQYF
.	TRBD1	TRBV4-1	TRBJ1-2	TGCGCCAGCAGCCAAGTCCGGGCAGGGGGCGAGTATGGCTACACCTTC	CASSQVRAGGEYGYTF
.	.	TRBV30	TRBJ2-5	TGTGCCTGGAGCCCTTATGTTGACTTTTTGACCCAGTACTTC	CAWSPYVDFLTQYF
.	.	TRBV6-1	TRBJ2-1	TGTGCCAGCAGTGAAGTCACAAGCGGGTACTACAATGAGCAGTTCTTC	CASSEVTSGYYNEQFF
.	.	TRBV19	TRBJ2-7	TGTGCCAGTAGTTCCCGGGACAACTACGAGCAGTACTTC	CASSSRDNYEQYF
.	.	TRBV7-8	TRBJ2-7	TGTGCCAGCAGCCACAGGAGGGAAGGAGGCTACGAGCAGTACTTC	CASSHRREGGYEQYF
.	TRBD1	TRBV2	TRBJ2-2	TGTGCCACGTCCGGGACAGGGGAAACGAACACCGGGGAGCTGTTTTTT	CATSGTGETNTGELFF
.	TRBD1	TRBV2	TRBJ1-1	TGTGCCAGCAGAAAGGGACAGGGAAACACTGAAGCTTTCTTT	CASRKGQGNTEAFF
.	.	TRBV6-5	TRBJ1-1	TGTGCCAGCAACAGACAGGCAAACACTGAAGCTTTCTTT	CASNRQANTEAFF
.	.	TRBV27	TRBJ1-4	TGTGCCAGCAGTCCAACCTTCACAGGGAAGGAAGGAAAACTGTTTTTT	CASSPTFTGKEGKLFF
.	.	TRBV7-5	TRBJ1-4	TGTGCCAGAAGCTTTTTAGAGTGGTCTAATGAAAAACTGTTTTTT	CARSFLEWSNEKLFF
once	TRBD2	TRBV7-2	TRBJ2-3	TGTGCCAGCAGCCCTAGCGGAAAAGGGACAGATACGCAGTATTTT	CASSPSGKGTDTQYF
.	.	TRBV10-3	TRBJ1-6	TGTGCCATCAGTACCTCGATTACAGGGAGTTCACCCCTCCACTTT	CAISTSITGSSPLHF
.	.	TRBV6-5	TRBJ2-1	TGTGCCAGCAGTTTGGGAGTAGCCTACAATGAGCAGTTCTTC	CASSLGVAYNEQFF
.	TRBD2	TRBV7-2	TRBJ2-3	TGTGCCAGCAGCCTGGGACTAGGGGGCACAGATACGCAGTATTTT	CASSLGLGGTDTQYF
once	TRBD2	TRBV6-5	TRBJ2-3	TGTGCCAGCAGTTCTCTGGGAGGGGTGAATACGCAGTATTTT	CASSSLGGVNTQYF
.	.	TRBV18	TRBJ1-4	TGTGCCAGCTCTCGAAAGCCGGGAACTAATGAAAAACTGTTTTTT	CASSRKPGTNEKLFF
.	.	TRBV6-4	TRBJ2-5	TGTGCCAGCAGTTTGAGGAGGGCGAAAGGAACTCAAGAGACCCAGTACTTC	CASSLRRAKGTQETQYF
.	TRBD2	TRBV4-3	TRBJ2-7	TGCGCCAGCAGCCCCGGGACTAGCGGGAGGGCATTTGAGCAGTACTTC	CASSPGTSGRAFEQYF
.	.	TRBV11-2	TRBJ1-3	TGTGCCAGCAGCTTAGACCCCGCGGGAAACACCATATATTTT	CASSLDPAGNTIYF
once	.	TRBV30	TRBJ2-7	TGTGCCTGGACCGAAAACGGGACACCTTACGAGCAGTACTTC	CAWTENGTPYEQYF
.	.	TRBV7-2	TRBJ2-1	TGTGCCAGCAGCTTTTACGGTCCAGGTCGGTATGAGCAGTTCTTC	CASSFYGPGRYEQFF
once	.	TRBV7-6	TRBJ2-5	TGTGCCAGCAGCGGAGAGGGCGTGGGAGAGACCCAGTACTTC	CASSGEGVGETQYF
.	.	TRBV5-1	TRBJ2-2	TGCGCCAGCAGCTTGGCCTCAGGGCTGTGGACCGGGGAGCTGTTTTTT	CASSLASGLWTGELFF
.	.	TRBV29-1	TRBJ2-7	TGCAGCGCCAAACAGGTCTACGAGCAGTACTTC	CSAKQVYEQYF
.	.	TRBV5-1	TRBJ2-3	TGCGCCAGCAGCTTGTGGCTGATTGGCACAGATACGCAGTATTTT	CASSLWLIGTDTQYF
few	TRBD1	TRBV11-3	TRBJ1-2	TGTGCCAGCAGCTTATCAGGGGGCGAAGGCTACACCTTC	CASSLSGGEGYTF
.	TRBD2	TRBV14	TRBJ2-7	TGTGCCAGCAGCTCTAGCGGAGACCAGGCCGAGCAGTACTTC	CASSSSGDQAEQYF
.	TRBD1	TRBV2	TRBJ2-7	TGTGCCAGCAGGGGACAGGGAATAGGGGAGCAGTACTTC	CASRGQGIGEQYF
once	TRBD2	TRBV4-3	TRBJ2-7	TGCGCCAGCAGCCAAGTGGTAGCGCAGGCCCCGGGGGGGCAGTACTTC	CASSQVVAQAPGGQYF
.	.	TRBV19	TRBJ2-7	TGTGCCAGTAGCATAACTGACAGATCCTACGAGCAGTACTTC	CASSITDRSYEQYF
few	.	TRBV14	TRBJ1-4	TGTGCCAGCAGCCAAGGGCGGATCAGTGAAAAACTGTTTTTT	CASSQGRISEKLFF